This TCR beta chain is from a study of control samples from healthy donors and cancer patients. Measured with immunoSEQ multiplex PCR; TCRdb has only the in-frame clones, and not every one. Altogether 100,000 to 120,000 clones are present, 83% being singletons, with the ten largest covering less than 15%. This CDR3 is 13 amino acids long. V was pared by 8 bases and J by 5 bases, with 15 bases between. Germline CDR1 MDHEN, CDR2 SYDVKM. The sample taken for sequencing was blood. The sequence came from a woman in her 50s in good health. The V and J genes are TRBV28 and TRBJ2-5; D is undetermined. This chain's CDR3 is CASGLERAETQYF. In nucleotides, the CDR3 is TGTGCCAGCGGGTTAGAGAGAGCGGAGACCCAGTACTTC.